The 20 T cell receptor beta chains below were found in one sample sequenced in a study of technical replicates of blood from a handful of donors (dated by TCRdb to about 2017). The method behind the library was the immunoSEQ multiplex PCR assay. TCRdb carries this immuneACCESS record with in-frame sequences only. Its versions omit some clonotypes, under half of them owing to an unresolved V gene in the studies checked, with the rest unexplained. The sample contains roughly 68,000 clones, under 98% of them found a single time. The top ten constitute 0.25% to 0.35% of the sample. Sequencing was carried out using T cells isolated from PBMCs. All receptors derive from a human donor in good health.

In nucleotides, the CDR3 is TGTGCCAGCAGGGATAAGACAGGTCCACGGCAGCCCCAGCATTTT. Protein product: CASRDKTGPRQPQHF. This chain joins TRBV2 and TRBJ1-5; a weak D match, TRBD1 (6 bases). Germline V CDR1 and CDR2: SNHLY, FYNNEI. V lost 6 bases to trimming and J lost 7 bases, with 19 bases between them. The CDR3 totals 15 residues.

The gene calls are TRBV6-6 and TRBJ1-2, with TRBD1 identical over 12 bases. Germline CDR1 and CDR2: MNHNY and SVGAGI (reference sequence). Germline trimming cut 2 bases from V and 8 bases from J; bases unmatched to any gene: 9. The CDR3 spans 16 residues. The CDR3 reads CASSYAPGQGALGYTF. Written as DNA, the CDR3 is TGTGCCAGCAGTTACGCCCCGGGACAGGGGGCTCTCGGCTACACCTTC.

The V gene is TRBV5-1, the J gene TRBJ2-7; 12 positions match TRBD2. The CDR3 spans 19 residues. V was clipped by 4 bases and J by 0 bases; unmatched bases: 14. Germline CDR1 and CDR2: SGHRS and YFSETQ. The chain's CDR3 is CASSMGLAGEQIFSYEQYF. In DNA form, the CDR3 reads TGCGCCAGCAGCATGGGACTAGCGGGCGAACAAATTTTCTCCTACGAGCAGTACTTC. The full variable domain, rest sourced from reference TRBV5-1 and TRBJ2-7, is KAGVTQTPRYLIKTRGQQVTLSCSPISGHRSVSWYQQTPGQGLQFLFEYFSETQRNKGNFPGRFSGRQFSNSRSEMNVSTLELGDSALYLCASSMGLAGEQIFSYEQYFGPGTRLTVT.

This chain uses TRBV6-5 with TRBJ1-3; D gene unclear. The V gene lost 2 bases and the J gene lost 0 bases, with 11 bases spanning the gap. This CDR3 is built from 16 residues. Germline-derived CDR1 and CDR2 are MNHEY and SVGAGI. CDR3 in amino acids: CASSYDRHLSGNTIYF. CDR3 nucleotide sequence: TGTGCCAGCAGTTACGACCGACACCTCTCTGGAAACACCATATATTTT.

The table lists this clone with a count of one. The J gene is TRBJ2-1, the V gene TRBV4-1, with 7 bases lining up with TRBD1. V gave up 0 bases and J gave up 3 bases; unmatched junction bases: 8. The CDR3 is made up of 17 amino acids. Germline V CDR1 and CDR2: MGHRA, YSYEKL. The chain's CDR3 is CASSQDTTGVYYNEQFF. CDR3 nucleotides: TGCGCCAGCAGCCAAGATACTACAGGGGTTTACTACAATGAGCAGTTCTTC.

The CDR3 region has the DNA TGTGCCAGCAGGGCTGGAGGGGCCAATCAGCCCCAGCATTTT. Its translation is CASRAGGANQPQHF. The chain carries TRBV5-6 and TRBJ1-5; the D gene is possibly TRBD1 (5 bases). Deletions cut 5 bases from V and 3 bases from J, with 12 bases between. The CDR3 runs 14 residues. CDR1 and CDR2 from the germline V gene are SGHDT and YYEEEE. The whole variable domain, filled in from reference TRBV5-6 and TRBJ1-5, reads DAGVTQSPTHLIKTRGQQVTLRCSPKSGHDTVSWYQQALGQGPQFIFQYYEEEERQRGNFPDRFSGHQFPNYSSELNVNALLLGDSALYLCASRAGGANQPQHFGDGTRLSIL.

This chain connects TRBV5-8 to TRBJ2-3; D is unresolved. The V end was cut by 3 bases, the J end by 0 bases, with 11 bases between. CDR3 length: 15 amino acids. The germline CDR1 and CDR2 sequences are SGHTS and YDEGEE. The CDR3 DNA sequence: TGTGCCAGCAGCTCCCGACTGTTTAGCACAGATACGCAGTATTTT. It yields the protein CASSSRLFSTDTQYF.

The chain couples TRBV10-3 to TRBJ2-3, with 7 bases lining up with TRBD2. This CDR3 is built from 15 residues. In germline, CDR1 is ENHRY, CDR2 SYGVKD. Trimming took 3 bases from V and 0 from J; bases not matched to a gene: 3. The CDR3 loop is CAISDSGPSTDTQYF. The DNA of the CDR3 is TGTGCCATCAGTGATAGCGGGCCAAGCACAGATACGCAGTATTTT.

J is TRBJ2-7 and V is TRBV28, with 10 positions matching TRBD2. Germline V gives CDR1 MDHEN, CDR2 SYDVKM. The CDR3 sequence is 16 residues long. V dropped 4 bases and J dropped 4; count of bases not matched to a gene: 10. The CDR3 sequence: CASSSPPGLAAYEQYF. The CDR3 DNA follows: TGTGCCAGCAGTTCCCCCCCAGGACTAGCGGCGTACGAGCAGTACTTC.

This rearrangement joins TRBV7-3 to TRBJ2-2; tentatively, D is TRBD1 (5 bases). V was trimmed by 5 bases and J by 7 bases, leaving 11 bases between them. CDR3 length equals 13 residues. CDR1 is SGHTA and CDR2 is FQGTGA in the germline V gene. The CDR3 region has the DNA TGTGCCAGCAGCACCCAGGGCAACGGGGAGCTGTTTTTT. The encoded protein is CASSTQGNGELFF.

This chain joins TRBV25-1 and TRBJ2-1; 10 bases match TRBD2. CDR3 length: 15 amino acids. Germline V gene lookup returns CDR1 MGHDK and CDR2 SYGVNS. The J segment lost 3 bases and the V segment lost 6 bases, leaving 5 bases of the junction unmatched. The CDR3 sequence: CASSRTSGYYNEQFF. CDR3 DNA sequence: TGTGCCAGCAGCCGGACTAGCGGATACTACAATGAGCAGTTCTTC.

The CDR3: CASSSQTRQGNQPQHF. The CDR3, as DNA: TGTGCCAGCAGCTCCCAAACCCGACAGGGCAATCAGCCCCAGCATTTT. The chain couples TRBV7-9 to TRBJ1-5, with D perhaps TRBD1 (6 bases). Germline V lookup: CDR1 SEHNR, CDR2 FQNEAQ (reference sequence). Trimming left V 4 bases short and J 2 bases short, with 15 bases between. The CDR3 is 16 amino acids. The full variable domain, completed using reference TRBV7-9 and TRBJ1-5, is DTGVSQNPRHKITKRGQNVTFRCDPISEHNRLYWYRQTLGQGPEFLTYFQNEAQLEKSRLLSDRFSAERPKGSFSTLEIQRTEQGDSAMYLCASSSQTRQGNQPQHFGDGTRLSIL.

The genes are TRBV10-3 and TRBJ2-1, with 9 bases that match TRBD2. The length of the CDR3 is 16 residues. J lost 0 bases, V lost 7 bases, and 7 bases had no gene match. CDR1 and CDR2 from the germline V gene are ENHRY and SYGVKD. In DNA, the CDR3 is TGTGCCATCAATCTTAGCGGGAGTAGCTCCTACAATGAGCAGTTCTTC. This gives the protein CAINLSGSSSYNEQFF.

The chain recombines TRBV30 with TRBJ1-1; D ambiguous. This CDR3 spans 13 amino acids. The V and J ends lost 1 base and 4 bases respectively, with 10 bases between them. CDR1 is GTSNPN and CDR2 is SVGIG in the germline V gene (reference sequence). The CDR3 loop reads CAWSARGFTEAFF. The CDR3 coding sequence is TGTGCCTGGAGTGCCCGCGGTTTCACTGAAGCTTTCTTT.

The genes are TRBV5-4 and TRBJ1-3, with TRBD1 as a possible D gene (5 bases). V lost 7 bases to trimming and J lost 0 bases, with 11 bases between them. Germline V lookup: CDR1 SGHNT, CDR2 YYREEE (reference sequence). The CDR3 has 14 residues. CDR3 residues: CASATDISGNTIYF. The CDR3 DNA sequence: TGTGCCAGCGCCACGGACATCTCTGGAAACACCATATATTTT.

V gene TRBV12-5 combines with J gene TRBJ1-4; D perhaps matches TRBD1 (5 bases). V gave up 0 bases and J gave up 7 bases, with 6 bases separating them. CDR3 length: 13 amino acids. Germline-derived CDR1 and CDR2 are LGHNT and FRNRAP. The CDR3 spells CASGLVGGEKLFF. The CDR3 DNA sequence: TGTGCTAGTGGTTTGGTGGGGGGTGAAAAACTGTTTTTT.

For the CDR3, the DNA is TGCGCCAGCTCTACCGGGACTTACTACAATGAGCAGTTCTTC. Its translation: CASSTGTYYNEQFF. The V call is TRBV4-1, the J call TRBJ2-1, with TRBD2 as a possible D gene (6 bases). CDR3 length: 14 amino acids. Looked up from germline, CDR1 is MGHRA and CDR2 is YSYEKL. V shed 8 bases and J shed 3 bases, with 14 bases lying between them.

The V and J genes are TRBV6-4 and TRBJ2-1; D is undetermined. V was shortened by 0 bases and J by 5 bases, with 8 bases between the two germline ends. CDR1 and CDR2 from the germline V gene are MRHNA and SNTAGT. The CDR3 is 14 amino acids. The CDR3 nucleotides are TGTGCCAGCAGTGACTCCGAGGAACACAATGAGCAGTTCTTC. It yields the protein CASSDSEEHNEQFF.

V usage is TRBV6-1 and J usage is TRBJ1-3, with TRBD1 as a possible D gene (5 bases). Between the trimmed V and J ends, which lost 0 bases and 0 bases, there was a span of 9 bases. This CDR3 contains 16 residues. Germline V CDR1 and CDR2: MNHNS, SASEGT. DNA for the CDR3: TGTGCCAGCAGTGAAGCCTCGGGGGTCTCTGGAAACACCATATATTTT. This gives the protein CASSEASGVSGNTIYF.

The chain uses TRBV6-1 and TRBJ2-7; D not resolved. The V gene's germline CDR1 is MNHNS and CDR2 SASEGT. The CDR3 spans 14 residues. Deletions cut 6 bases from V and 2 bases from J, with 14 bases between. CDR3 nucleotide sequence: TGTGCCAGCAGCGCGCGGCTACCTACCTACGAGCAGTACTTC. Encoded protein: CASSARLPTYEQYF.